This T cell receptor beta chain was retrieved from a study of beta chain features in type 1 diabetes (dated 2018 in TCRdb). Regarding the research as a whole: Mean age, gender distribution, total cell number and subset yield did not differ between patients and healthy donors. A total of roughly 98,000,000 sorted cells were examined across all samples, and RNA yield correlated strongly with the number of cells per subset. The study compared the TCRB repertoires of sorted circulating CD4+ T cell subsets in recently diagnosed type 1 diabetes patients with those in matched healthy donors. Regulatory and stem cell-like memory subsets were obtained from only 8 patients and about 8 healthy donors, while naive and central memory subsets were obtained from all 28 donors.

The entire isolated RNA was reverse transcribed using the High Capacity cDNA Reverse Transcription Kit, and thus expressed TCRB transcripts were sequenced. Deep immunoSEQ sequencing was applied to naive, central memory and regulatory T cell samples, giving an average of around 3.4 million total reads per sample. Sorted cells were lysed in RLT buffer, and RNA was extracted using DNase-treated RNeasy Micro or Mini kits according to cell number. Each cell subset was processed on its own to prevent cross-contamination, while patient and healthy donor samples were processed together. The immunoSEQ multiplex PCR was used to amplify TCRB sequences from cDNA, generating 87-bp fragments that spanned the CDR3 region. The amplicons were sequenced using the Illumina HiSeq platform. In the original analysis: PCR bias was corrected computationally using synthetic template baselines, and reads within Hamming distance 2 were collapsed, with unmergeable singletons discarded. Reads were aligned to IMGT to assign V, D and J genes, CDR3 length, and insertions or deletions at six rearrangement sites. Clonotype counts were normalized to sorted cell number within each subset before computing true diversity and Gini coefficients with the tcR R package. The overlap coefficient, calculated on TCRB nucleotide sequences, was used to quantify repertoire sharing. TCRdb provides this immuneACCESS table in a form limited to in-frame rearrangements. Some clones are lacking; in checked studies, under half of them reflect an unresolved V gene, and why the rest are absent is not known. D and trimming come from the DNA, and the V and J calls and clone size come from that table. This sample holds 200,000 to 300,000 clones; roughly 30% were observed only once. 4% of the sample belongs to the ten largest clones.

This clone was seen only a few times. Its target antigen remains unknown. No much larger clone is present one base from it, and per-base qualities are unavailable. Broad study findings and their caveats: Because cDNA was sequenced instead of genomic DNA, highly expressing activated cells could be over-represented, though the groups showed no difference in activation or CD3 levels. The naive, central memory and regulatory TCRB repertoires appeared to resemble one another more closely among patients than among healthy donors. Shorter templates might be favored by PCR, yet because patient and control samples were amplified and corrected together, any such skew would affect both groups equally. Because small numbers of individuals were included in the HLA sub-analyses, any influence of HLA type on TCRB rearrangement was left unresolved. At VDJ recombination sites, type 1 diabetes patients had fewer insertions and more deleted nucleotides, which implies abnormalities in thymic rearrangement. In all four CD4+ subsets, TCRB CDR3 length was moderately but significantly shorter in type 1 diabetes patients.

The CDR3 runs 13 amino acids, cysteine and phenylalanine included. Only the CDR3 DNA is retained, 39 bases long and in frame from the first base. CDR1 and CDR2 are read off the germline V gene (reference sequence) as GTSNPN and SVGIG. Relative to germline, V is 2 bases shorter and J is 6 bases shorter, with 10 bases between their ends. A single peripheral blood draw of around 0.11 L on average was collected from each donor into heparinised tubes. Naive, central memory, regulatory and stem cell-like memory CD4+ T cells were sorted on a BD FACSAria II using a panel including CD45RO, CCR7, CD25, CD127, CD95 and CD27. All sorted populations exceeded 95% purity. PBMCs were separated immediately by Lymphoprep density gradient centrifugation and were stained directly, without being cultured. To minimize batch effects, samples were stained and sorted in pairs, one healthy donor with one patient per experiment.

The V and J genes are TRBV30 and TRBJ2-2; the D gene lacks a confident call. This receptor was taken from a man in his thirties or forties in good health. The material sequenced was central memory CD4+ T cells from blood. The CDR3 sequence is CAWSPSIAGELFF. Read as DNA, the sequence is TGTGCCTGGAGTCCCTCGATTGCCGGGGAGCTGTTTTTT.